Below, 5 T cell receptor beta chains from the same sample are listed, as sequenced in a study of T cells in Graves' hyperthyroidism and ophthalmopathy. Authors of the study amplified TCR beta CDR3 regions from RNA transcripts. Carried out on the TCR CDR3, a first-round RT-PCR used the HTBI primer set. TCRdb independently ran MiXCR on the multiplex PCR reads; one entry per CDR3 protein. The sample holds around 290,000 distinct CDR3 sequences, 13% seen once. The specimen was blood. These TCRs come from a woman aged 25 to 39 with Graves' hyperthyroidism that later progressed to Graves' ophthalmopathy.

This clonotype was counted ten times or more. The gene calls are TRBV5-1 and TRBJ1-1; 12 bases map to TRBD1. J was trimmed by 6 bases and V by 3 bases; bases with no gene match: 6. CDR1 is SGHRS and CDR2 is YFSETQ in the germline V gene. The length of the CDR3 is 15 residues. CDR3 region: CASSWTGQGAAEAFF. CDR3 sequence (DNA): TGCGCCAGCAGCTGGACGGGACAGGGGGCGGCTGAAGCTTTCTTT.

This clonotype was seen repeatedly, ten times or more. The chain combines TRBV9 with TRBJ1-1; 7 nucleotides align to TRBD1. The CDR3 totals 13 residues. CDR1 is SGDLS and CDR2 is YYNGEE in the germline V gene. J lost 2 bases, V lost 3 bases, and 1 base had no gene match. The CDR3 DNA sequence: TGTGCCAGCAGCGAGGGGGCTAACACTGAAGCTTTCTTT. Amino acid sequence: CASSEGANTEAFF.

This clonotype showed up just a few times. This rearrangement joins TRBV4-3 to TRBJ2-2; no clear D gene. CDR3 length: 14 residues. The V and J ends lost 4 bases and 3 bases respectively, with 9 bases between them. The germline V gene encodes CDR1 LGHNA and CDR2 YSLEER. CDR3 amino acids: CASSPITDTGELFF. CDR3 DNA sequence: TGCGCCAGCAGCCCAATAACAGACACCGGGGAGCTGTTTTTT.

This clonotype was counted only a few times. The chain carries TRBV7-9 and TRBJ1-4; 8 bases agree with TRBD1. The CDR3 loop spans 14 amino acids. The V segment lost 4 bases and the J segment 6 bases; nucleotides outside the gene matches: 4. Germline values: CDR1 SEHNR, CDR2 FQNEAQ (reference sequence). Here the CDR3 DNA reads TGTGCCAGCAGCTACGGACAGGGAGATGAAAAACTGTTTTTT. It codes for CASSYGQGDEKLFF.

This clonotype was counted ten times or more. This rearrangement joins TRBV3-1 to TRBJ2-1, with D perhaps TRBD1 or TRBD2 (6 bases each). Trimming shortened V by 6 bases and J by 2 bases, and 20 bases separated the two germline ends. The germline V gene has CDR1 LGHDT and CDR2 YNNKEL (reference sequence). This CDR3 contains 17 residues. CDR3 amino acids: CASRPERARGAYNEQFF. The CDR3 DNA reads as TGTGCCAGCAGGCCCGAGCGGGCGAGGGGGGCCTACAATGAGCAGTTCTTC.